Detailed here is one T cell receptor (beta chain). The antigen remains undetermined. This specimen belongs to a study of cytomegalovirus exposure and HLA in healthy donors. Both 60 Vbeta primers and 13 Jbeta primers went into the PCR. Data came from immunoSEQ multiplex PCR; TCRdb stores just in-frame clones and leaves some out. The repertoire holds about 82,000 clones, around 77% seen once, with 3.3% in the top ten. Study results and caveats: Prior analysis indicated that the majority of TCR beta V segments exhibited productivity approximately 87% or approximately 30% of the time. There were some public TCRs occurring in many donors, but most TCR sequences were rare.

In germline, CDR1 is KGHSH, CDR2 LQKENI. The V and J ends lost 4 bases and 4 bases, in that order; junction bases with no gene match: 4. The CDR3 covers 14 residues. The V gene is TRBV18, the J gene TRBJ1-2, with 9 bases aligning to TRBD1. The receptor was isolated from a man between 50 and 59 years old in good health and CMV-seronegative. The material sequenced was PBMCs. CDR3 loop: CASSRGTGTYGYTF. DNA of the CDR3: TGTGCCAGCTCACGGGGGACAGGGACCTATGGCTACACCTTC.